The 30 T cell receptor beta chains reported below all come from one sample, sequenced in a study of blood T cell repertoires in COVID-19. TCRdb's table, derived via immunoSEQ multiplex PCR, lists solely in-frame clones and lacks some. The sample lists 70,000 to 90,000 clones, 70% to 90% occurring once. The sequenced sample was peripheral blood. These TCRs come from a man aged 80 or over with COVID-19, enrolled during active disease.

DNA for the CDR3: TGTGCCAGCAGCCCAGACAGGGCCCAGCCCCAGCATTTT. Translating it yields CASSPDRAQPQHF. The chain carries TRBV12-3 or TRBV12-4 and TRBJ1-5; 7 bases match TRBD1. The CDR3 consists of 13 residues. Trimming removed 6 bases from V and 7 bases from J; junction bases left unmatched: 6.

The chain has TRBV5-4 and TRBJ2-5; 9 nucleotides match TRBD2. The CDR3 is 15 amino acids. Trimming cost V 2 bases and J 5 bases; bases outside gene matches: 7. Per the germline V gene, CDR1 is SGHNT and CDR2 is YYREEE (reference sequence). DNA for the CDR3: TGTGCCAGCAGCTTCAGCGGGGGGTTGCGGGAGACCCAGTACTTC. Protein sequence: CASSFSGGLRETQYF.

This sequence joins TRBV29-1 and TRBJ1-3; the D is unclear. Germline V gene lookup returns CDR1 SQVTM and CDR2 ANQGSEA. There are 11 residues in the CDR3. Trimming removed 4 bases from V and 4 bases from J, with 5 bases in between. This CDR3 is CSVGAGNTIYF. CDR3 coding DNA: TGCAGCGTTGGCGCCGGAAACACCATATATTTT.

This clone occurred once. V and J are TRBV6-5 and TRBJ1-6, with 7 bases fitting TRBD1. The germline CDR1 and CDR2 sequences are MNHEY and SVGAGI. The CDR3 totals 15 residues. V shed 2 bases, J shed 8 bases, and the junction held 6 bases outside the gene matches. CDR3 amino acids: CASSYDRVSDSPLHF. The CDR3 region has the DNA TGTGCCAGCAGTTACGACAGGGTTAGCGATTCACCCCTCCACTTT.

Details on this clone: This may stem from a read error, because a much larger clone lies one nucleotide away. The chain's CDR3 is CASSFENSYEQYF. The CDR3 coding sequence is TGTGCCAGCAGCTTCGAGAACAGTTACGAGCAGTACTTC. The V and J genes are TRBV7-8 and TRBJ2-7; D is unresolved. Germline V gene data show CDR1 as SGHVS and CDR2 as FQNEAQ. The length of the CDR3 is 13 residues. The V end was cut by 3 bases, the J end by 4 bases, with 10 bases between. The full variable domain, in which reference TRBV7-8 and TRBJ2-7 provide the parts outside the CDR3, is GAGVSQSPRYKVAKRGQDVALRCDPISGHVSLFWYQQALGQGPEFLTYFQNEAQLDKSGLPSDRFFAERPEGSVSTLKIQRTQQEDSAVYLCASSFENSYEQYFGPGTRLTVT.

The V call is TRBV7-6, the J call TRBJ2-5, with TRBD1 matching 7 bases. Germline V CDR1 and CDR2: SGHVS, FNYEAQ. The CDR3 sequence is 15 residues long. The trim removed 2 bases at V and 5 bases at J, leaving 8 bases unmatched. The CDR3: CASSLTPGTAETQYF. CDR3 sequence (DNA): TGTGCCAGCAGCTTAACCCCGGGGACAGCGGAGACCCAGTACTTC.

Here the CDR3 reads CASSLTGGGHSSYNEQFF. The DNA for the CDR3 is TGTGCCAGCAGCCTAACGGGCGGGGGGCACAGCTCCTACAATGAGCAGTTCTTC. The chain has TRBV11-2 and TRBJ2-1, with 8 positions matching TRBD2. Per the germline V gene, CDR1 is SGHAT and CDR2 is FQNNGV. The ends lost 5 bases at V and 0 bases at J; junction bases unmatched: 12. This CDR3 spans 18 amino acids.

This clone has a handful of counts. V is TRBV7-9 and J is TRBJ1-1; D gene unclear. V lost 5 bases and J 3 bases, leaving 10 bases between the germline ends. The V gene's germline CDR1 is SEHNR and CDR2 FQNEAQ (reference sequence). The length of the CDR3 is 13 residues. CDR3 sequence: CASSPPADTEAFF. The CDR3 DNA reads TGTGCCAGCAGCCCCCCCGCGGACACTGAAGCTTTCTTT.

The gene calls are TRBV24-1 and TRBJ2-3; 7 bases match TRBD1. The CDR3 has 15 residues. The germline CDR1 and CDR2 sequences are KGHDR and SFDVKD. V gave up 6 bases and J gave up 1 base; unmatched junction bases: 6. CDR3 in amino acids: CATSSGGEGTDTQYF. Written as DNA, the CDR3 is TGTGCCACCAGTTCAGGGGGTGAGGGCACAGATACGCAGTATTTT.

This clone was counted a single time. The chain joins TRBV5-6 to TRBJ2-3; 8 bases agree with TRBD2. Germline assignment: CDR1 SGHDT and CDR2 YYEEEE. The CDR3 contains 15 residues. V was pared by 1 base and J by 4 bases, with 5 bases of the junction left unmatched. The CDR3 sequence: CASSLPLAGPDTQYF. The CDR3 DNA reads TGTGCCAGCAGCTTGCCCCTAGCGGGCCCAGATACGCAGTATTTT.

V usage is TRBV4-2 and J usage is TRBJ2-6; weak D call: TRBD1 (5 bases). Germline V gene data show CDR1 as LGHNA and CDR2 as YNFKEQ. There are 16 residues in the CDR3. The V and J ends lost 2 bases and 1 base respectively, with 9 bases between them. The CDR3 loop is CASSQQQVSGANVLTF. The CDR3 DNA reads TGTGCCAGCAGCCAACAACAGGTATCTGGGGCCAACGTCCTGACTTTC.

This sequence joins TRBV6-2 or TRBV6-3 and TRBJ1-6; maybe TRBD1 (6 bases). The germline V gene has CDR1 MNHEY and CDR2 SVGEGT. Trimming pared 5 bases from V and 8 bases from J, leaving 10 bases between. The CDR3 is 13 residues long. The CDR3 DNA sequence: TGTGCCAGCAGTCCGAGGACAGATTCACCCCTCCACTTT. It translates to CASSPRTDSPLHF.

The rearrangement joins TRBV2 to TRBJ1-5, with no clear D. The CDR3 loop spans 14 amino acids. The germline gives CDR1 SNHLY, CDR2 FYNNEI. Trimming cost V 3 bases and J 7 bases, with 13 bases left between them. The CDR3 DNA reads TGTGCCAGCAGTGACAGCGATCCTCAACAGCCCCAGCATTTT. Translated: CASSDSDPQQPQHF.

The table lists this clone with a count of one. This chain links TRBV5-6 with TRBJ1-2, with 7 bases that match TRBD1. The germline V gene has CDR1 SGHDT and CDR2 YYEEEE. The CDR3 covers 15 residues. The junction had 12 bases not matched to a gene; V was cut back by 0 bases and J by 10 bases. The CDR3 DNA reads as TGTGCCAGCAGCTTGGTTGGTACCGGGACAGTAGACTACACCTTC. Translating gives CASSLVGTGTVDYTF. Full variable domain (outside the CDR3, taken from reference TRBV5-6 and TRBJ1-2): DAGVTQSPTHLIKTRGQQVTLRCSPKSGHDTVSWYQQALGQGPQFIFQYYEEEERQRGNFPDRFSGHQFPNYSSELNVNALLLGDSALYLCASSLVGTGTVDYTFGSGTRLTVV.

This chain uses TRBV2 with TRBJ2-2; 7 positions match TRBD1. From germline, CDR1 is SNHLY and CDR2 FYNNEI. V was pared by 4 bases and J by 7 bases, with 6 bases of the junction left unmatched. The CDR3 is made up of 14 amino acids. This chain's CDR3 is CASSVDRRIGELFF. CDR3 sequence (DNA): TGTGCCAGCAGTGTGGACAGGAGGATCGGGGAGCTGTTTTTT.

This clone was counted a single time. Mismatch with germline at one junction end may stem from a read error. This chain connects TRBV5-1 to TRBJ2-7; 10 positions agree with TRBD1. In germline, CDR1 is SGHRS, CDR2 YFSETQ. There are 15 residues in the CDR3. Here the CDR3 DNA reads TGCGCCAGCAGATTGGACAGGGGGGGATTCTACGAGCAGTACTTC. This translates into CASRLDRGGFYEQYF.

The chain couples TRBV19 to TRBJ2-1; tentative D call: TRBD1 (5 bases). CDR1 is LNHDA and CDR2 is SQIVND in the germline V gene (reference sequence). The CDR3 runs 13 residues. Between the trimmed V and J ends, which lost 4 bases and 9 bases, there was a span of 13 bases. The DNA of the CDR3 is TGTGCCAGTAGTAACGTCGCAGGGCGTGAGCAGTTCTTC. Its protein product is CASSNVAGREQFF.

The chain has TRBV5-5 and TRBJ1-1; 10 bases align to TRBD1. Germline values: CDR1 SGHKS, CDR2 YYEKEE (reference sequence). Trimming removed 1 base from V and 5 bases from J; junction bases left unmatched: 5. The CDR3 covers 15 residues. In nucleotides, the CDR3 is TGTGCCAGCAGCTTGCTGGGACAGGGGTGGACTGAAGCTTTCTTT. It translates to CASSLLGQGWTEAFF.

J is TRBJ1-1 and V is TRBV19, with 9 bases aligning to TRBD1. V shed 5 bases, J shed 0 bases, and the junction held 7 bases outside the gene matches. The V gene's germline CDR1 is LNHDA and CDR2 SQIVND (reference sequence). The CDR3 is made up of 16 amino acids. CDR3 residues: CASSQQGAALNTEAFF. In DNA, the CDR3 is TGTGCCAGTAGTCAACAGGGGGCGGCACTGAACACTGAAGCTTTCTTT.

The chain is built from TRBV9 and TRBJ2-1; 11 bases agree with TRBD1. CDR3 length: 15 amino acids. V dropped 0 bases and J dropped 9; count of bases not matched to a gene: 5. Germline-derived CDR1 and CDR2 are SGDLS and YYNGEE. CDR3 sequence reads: CASSVGGQGAGEQFF. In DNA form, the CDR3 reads TGTGCCAGCAGCGTAGGAGGACAGGGGGCGGGTGAGCAGTTCTTC.

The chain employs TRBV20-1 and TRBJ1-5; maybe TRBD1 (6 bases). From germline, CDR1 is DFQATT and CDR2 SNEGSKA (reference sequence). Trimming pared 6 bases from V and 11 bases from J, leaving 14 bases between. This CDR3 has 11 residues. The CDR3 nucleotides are TGCAGTGCCAGACAGGAATGGTCCCAGCATTTT. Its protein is CSARQEWSQHF.

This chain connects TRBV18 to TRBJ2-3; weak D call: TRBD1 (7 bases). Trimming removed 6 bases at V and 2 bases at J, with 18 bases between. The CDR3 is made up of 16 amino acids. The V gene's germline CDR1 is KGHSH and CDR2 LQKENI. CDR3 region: CASSRRAGQTTDTQYF. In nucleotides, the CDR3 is TGTGCCAGCTCGCGTCGGGCGGGACAGACCACAGATACGCAGTATTTT.

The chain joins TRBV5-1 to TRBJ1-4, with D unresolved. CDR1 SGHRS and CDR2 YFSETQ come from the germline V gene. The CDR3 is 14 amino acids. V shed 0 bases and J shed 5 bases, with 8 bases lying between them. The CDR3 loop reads CASSLEPYNEKLFF. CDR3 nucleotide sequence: TGCGCCAGCAGCTTGGAGCCTTACAATGAAAAACTGTTTTTT.

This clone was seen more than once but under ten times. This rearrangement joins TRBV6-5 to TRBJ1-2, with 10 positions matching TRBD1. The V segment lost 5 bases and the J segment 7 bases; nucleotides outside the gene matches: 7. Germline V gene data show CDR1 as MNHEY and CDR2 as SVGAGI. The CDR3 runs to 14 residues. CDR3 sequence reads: CASSRGTGASGYTF. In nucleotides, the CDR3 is TGTGCCAGCAGTCGTGGGACAGGGGCCAGTGGCTACACCTTC.

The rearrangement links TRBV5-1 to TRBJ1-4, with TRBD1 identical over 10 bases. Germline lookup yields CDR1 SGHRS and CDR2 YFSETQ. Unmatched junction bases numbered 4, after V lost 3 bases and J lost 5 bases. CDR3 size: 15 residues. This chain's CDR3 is CASSWRTGGNEKLFF. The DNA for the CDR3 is TGCGCCAGCAGCTGGCGGACAGGGGGGAATGAAAAACTGTTTTTT.

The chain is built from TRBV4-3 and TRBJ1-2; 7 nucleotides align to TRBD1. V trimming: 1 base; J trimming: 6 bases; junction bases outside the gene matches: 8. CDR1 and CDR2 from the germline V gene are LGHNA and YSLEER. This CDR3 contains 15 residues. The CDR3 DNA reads TGCGCCAGCAGCCAAGCGTCTCTTACAGGGGATGGCTACACCTTC. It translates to CASSQASLTGDGYTF.

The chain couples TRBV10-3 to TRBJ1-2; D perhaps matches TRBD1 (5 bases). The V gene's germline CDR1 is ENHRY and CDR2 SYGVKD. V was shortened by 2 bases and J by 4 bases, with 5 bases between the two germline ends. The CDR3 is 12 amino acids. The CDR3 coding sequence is TGTGCCATCAGTGAGGACAGCTATGGCTACACCTTC. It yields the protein CAISEDSYGYTF.

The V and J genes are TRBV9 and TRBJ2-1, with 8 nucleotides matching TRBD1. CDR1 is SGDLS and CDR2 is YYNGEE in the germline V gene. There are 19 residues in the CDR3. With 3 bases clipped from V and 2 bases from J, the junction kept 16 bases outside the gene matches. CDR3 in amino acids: CASSARDRYNPYTYNEQFF. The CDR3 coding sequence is TGTGCCAGCAGCGCCCGGGACAGGTACAACCCTTACACCTACAATGAGCAGTTCTTC.

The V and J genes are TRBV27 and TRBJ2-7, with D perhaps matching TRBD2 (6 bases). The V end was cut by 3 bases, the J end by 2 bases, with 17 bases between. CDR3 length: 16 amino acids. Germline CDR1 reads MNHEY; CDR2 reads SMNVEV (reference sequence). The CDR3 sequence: CASSFLSGGDPYEQYF. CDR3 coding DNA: TGTGCCAGCAGTTTTCTATCTGGCGGGGACCCCTACGAGCAGTACTTC.

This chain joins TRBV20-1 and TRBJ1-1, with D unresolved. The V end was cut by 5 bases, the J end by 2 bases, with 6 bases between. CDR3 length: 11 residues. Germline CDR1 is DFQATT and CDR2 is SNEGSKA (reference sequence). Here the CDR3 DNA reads TGCAGTGCTCGGGTTAACACTGAAGCTTTCTTT. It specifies CSARVNTEAFF.